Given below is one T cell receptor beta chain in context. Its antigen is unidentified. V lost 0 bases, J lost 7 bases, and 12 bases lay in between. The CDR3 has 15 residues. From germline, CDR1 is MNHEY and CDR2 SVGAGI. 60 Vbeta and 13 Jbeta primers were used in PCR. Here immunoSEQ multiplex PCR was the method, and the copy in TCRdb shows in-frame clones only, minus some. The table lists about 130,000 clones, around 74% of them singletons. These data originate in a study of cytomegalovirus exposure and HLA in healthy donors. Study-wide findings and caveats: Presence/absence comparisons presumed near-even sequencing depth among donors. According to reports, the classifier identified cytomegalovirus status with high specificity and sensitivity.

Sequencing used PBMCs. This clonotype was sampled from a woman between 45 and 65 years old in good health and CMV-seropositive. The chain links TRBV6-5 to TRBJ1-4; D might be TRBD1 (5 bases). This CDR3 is CASSYSGTGGEKLFF. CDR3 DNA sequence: TGTGCCAGCAGTTACTCCGGGACCGGGGGTGAAAAACTGTTTTTT.